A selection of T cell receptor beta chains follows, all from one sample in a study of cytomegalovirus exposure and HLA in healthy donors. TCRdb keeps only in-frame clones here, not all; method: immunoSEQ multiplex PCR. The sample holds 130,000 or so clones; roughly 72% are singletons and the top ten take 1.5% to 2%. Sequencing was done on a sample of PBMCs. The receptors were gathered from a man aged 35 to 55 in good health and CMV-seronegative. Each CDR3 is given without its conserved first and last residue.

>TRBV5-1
ASSEQGTYEKLF
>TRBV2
ASSSSVPEQF
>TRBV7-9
ASSSLTLTSGGLF
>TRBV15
ATSRGGVGIFYEQY
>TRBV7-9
ASSATGAGPVDT
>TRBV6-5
ASSYERGRTAF
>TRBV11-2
ASSSLYEQY
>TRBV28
ASSLRVLNTEAF
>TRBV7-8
ASSLGGFMNTEAF
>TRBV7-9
ASSSQTGMAEKLF
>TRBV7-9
SSSHAGTGYNEQF
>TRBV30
AWSLTGYEQF
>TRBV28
ASSLWQRDRNQPQH
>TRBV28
ASSFRDRGGYT
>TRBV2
ASSANGGAYNEQF
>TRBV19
ASSSGQGVYEQY
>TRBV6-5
ASSEMGGIGEQY
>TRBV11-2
ASSLVWGLSTDTQY
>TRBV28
ASTVAWTGVLEQY
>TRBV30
AWRQGLAGAPGH
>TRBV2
ASSEGPRATYEQY
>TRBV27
ASSPLINTGELF
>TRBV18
ASSPVLETDTQY
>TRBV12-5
ASGLPSTDTQY
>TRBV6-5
ASGYIGQGGEKLF
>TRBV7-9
ASSEDRVNLLEQY
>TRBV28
ASSPPGGISGNTIY
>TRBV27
ASSLQGSYNEQF
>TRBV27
ASSPGTVSGRALYEQY
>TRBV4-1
ASSQATSGNYEQY
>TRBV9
ASSAHTGTVGEQY
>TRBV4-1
ASSQFSGRNTGELF
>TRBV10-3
AISDSGAGGYT
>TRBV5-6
ASSRPASGGSEQF
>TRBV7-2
ASSYGTGDNEQF
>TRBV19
ASSLTGQGIGSPLH
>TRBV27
ASSSEGQGMGEQY
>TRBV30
AWSRATNEKLF
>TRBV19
ASTMGRGNYGYT
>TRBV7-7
ASSPIGAGEQF
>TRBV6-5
ASSSDRGFVETQY
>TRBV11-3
ASSLGQSTGELF
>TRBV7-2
ASSLSWATGGLWNSPLH
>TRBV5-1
ASSPGPSAGLAGGFQETQY
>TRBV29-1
SVALVLKDEQF
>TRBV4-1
ASSQVRGVPRRNEKLF
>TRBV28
ASRGTTAGEQY
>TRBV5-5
ASSLFIDNEQF
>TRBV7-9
ASSLTQGAAEAF
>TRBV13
ASSLAASPDQY
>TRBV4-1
ASSLLENYEQY
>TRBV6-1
ATARQINTEAF
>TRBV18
ASSPTGGESNSPLH